The 2 T cell receptor beta chains given below trace back to one sample, sequenced in a study of blood T cell repertoires in COVID-19. TCRdb keeps only in-frame clones here, not all; method: immunoSEQ multiplex PCR. The sample contains about 69,000 clones, 84% of which appear only once. Sequencing input: peripheral blood. The source is a man aged 50 to 59 with COVID-19, enrolled during active disease.

The rearrangement links TRBV5-1 to TRBJ2-3, with 9 bases that match TRBD1. Per the germline V gene, CDR1 is SGHRS and CDR2 is YFSETQ. The CDR3 runs 13 residues. Losses at the gene ends were 8 bases for V and 1 base for J; bases not matched to a gene: 2. The CDR3 DNA reads TGCGCCAGTCGGACAGGGGGCACAGATACGCAGTATTTT. This translates into CASRTGGTDTQYF.

The chain joins TRBV19 to TRBJ1-5; D call uncertain. Germline CDR1 reads LNHDA; CDR2 reads SQIVND (reference sequence). V was cut by 7 bases and J by 1 base, with 11 bases left in between. This CDR3 has 14 amino acids. The CDR3 sequence: CASNSPASNQPQHF. CDR3 coding DNA: TGTGCCAGTAACAGCCCGGCAAGCAATCAGCCCCAGCATTTT.